Listed below are T cell receptor beta chains from one sample, sequenced in a study of graft-versus-host responses after intestinal transplantation. Profiled with immunoSEQ multiplex PCR; TCRdb holds only in-frame clones, not every one. Of tens of thousands of clones listed, approximately 87% were seen once; the top ten hold roughly 1.1%. The sample here was PBMCs, taken 28 days after intestinal transplant. These receptors were taken from a human patient who received an intestinal transplant, so some T cells may come from the graft donor. Both conserved end residues are part of each CDR3. D genes are given only for firm matches. Some rows have no size entry. The others give once, few or many, or a class for an expanded clone.

>.|TRBJ2-5|TRBV2|TRBD2|20
CASSGPLIGGSIRVRGTQYF
TGTGCCAGCAGTGGACCCCTTATTGGCGGGAGTATACGTGTACGAGGGACCCAGTACTTC
>.|TRBJ2-3|TRBV7-9|.|18
CASSLLSLRGSSTDTQYF
TGTGCCAGCAGCTTACTAAGCCTAAGGGGGTCTTCCACAGATACGCAGTATTTT
>.|TRBJ2-5|TRBV28|TRBD2|16
CASSLVAGGLQETQYF
TGTGCCAGCAGTTTGGTAGCGGGGGGGCTTCAAGAGACCCAGTACTTC
>once|TRBJ1-2|TRBV5-8|.|15
CASSLRLGGPYGYTF
TGTGCCAGCAGCTTGCGCTTGGGGGGCCCCTATGGCTACACCTTC
>.|TRBJ2-3|TRBV2|.|18
CASSELGGFQGVTDTQYF
TGTGCCAGCAGTGAACTGGGAGGCTTCCAGGGGGTCACAGATACGCAGTATTTT
>.|TRBJ2-1|TRBV7-9|.|11
CASSLGDEQFF
TGTGCCAGCAGCTTAGGGGATGAGCAGTTCTTC
>medium-sized|TRBJ1-2|TRBV19|.|16
CASSIAWTDLSYGYTF
TGTGCCAGTAGTATTGCTTGGACAGATTTGTCCTATGGCTACACCTTC
>.|TRBJ2-2|TRBV4-1|.|14
CASSQEERAGELFF
TGCGCCAGCAGCCAAGAGGAGCGGGCCGGGGAGCTGTTTTTT
>.|TRBJ1-5|TRBV10-3|.|17
CAISESRQEYRNQPQHF
TGTGCCATCAGTGAGTCCCGACAGGAGTATCGCAATCAGCCCCAGCATTTT
>.|TRBJ2-4|TRBV4-2|.|15
CASSQESGAKNIQYF
TGTGCCAGCAGCCAAGAATCAGGGGCCAAAAACATTCAGTACTTC
>.|TRBJ2-4|TRBV12-5|.|12
CASVSPVGRTLF
TGTGCTAGTGTTTCCCCTGTTGGCAGAACCCTCTTC
>.|TRBJ2-1|TRBV19|TRBD2|17
CASAASGVLSSYNEQFF
TGTGCCAGCGCGGCTAGCGGGGTCCTAAGCTCCTACAATGAGCAGTTCTTC
>few|TRBJ2-7|TRBV5-6|.|11
CASSLRHEQYF
TGTGCCAGCAGCTTGAGACACGAGCAGTACTTC
>few|TRBJ2-7|TRBV5-6|TRBD2|15
CASSLGLAGSYEQYF
TGTGCCAGCAGCTTAGGCCTAGCGGGGTCCTACGAGCAGTACTTC
>.|TRBJ1-5|TRBV25-1|TRBD1|14
CASKGTGVNQPQHF
TGTGCCAGCAAGGGGACAGGGGTCAATCAGCCCCAGCATTTT
>.|TRBJ2-1|TRBV29-1|TRBD2|16
CSVGLAGGLRYNEQFF
TGCAGCGTTGGGCTAGCGGGAGGCCTGAGATACAATGAGCAGTTCTTC
>.|TRBJ1-4|TRBV10-1|TRBD1|15
CASSSGQGRGEKLFF
TGCGCCAGCAGCAGCGGACAGGGGAGAGGTGAAAAACTGTTTTTT
>once|TRBJ2-1|TRBV9|TRBD1|13
CASSVAGGNEQFF
TGTGCCAGCAGCGTAGCAGGGGGCAATGAGCAGTTCTTC
>.|TRBJ1-4|TRBV29-1|.|13
CSVEAGVGEKLFF
TGCAGCGTTGAAGCGGGAGTAGGTGAAAAACTGTTTTTT